The 8 T cell receptor beta chains in this list originate from one sample, sequenced in a study of vaccination and CD4 T cells after COVID-19. For these TCRs, the target antigens are not known. Researchers used the Oncomine TCR Beta short-read assay to sequence DNA from cultured CD4+ T cells. MiXCR, applied by TCRdb to the PCR reads, yields one record per CDR3 protein. This table holds 9,000 to 15,000 distinct CDR3 sequences, 40% to 45% found once. Treatment in this sample: approximately nine-day PBMC culture with coronavirus spike peptide pools or control peptides (ViraFEST assay). The sequencing input was cultured CD4+ T cells from blood. These TCRs come from a human donor with COVID-19.

The rearrangement links TRBV5-6 to TRBJ2-1, with D perhaps matching TRBD1 or TRBD2 (6 bases each). V was trimmed by 6 bases and J by 2 bases, leaving 15 bases between them. Per the germline V gene, CDR1 is SGHDT and CDR2 is YYEEEE. There are 15 residues in the CDR3. CDR3 DNA: TGTGCCAGCACCGAACGGGGGCAAGCCTACAATGAGCAGTTCTTC. This encodes CASTERGQAYNEQFF.

The chain recombines TRBV29-1 with TRBJ1-2, with a possible D match to TRBD1 (6 bases). Trimming took 4 bases from V and 8 from J, leaving 11 bases between them. CDR3 length: 11 amino acids. In germline, CDR1 is SQVTM, CDR2 ANQGSEA. This chain's CDR3 is CSVVGGRGYTF. For the CDR3, the DNA is TGCAGCGTTGTAGGGGGAAGAGGCTACACCTTC.

V is TRBV19 and J is TRBJ1-1; maybe TRBD1 (6 bases). The ends were cut back, 10 bases at V and 2 bases at J, with 14 bases in the middle. This CDR3 has 13 residues. Looked up from germline, CDR1 is LNHDA and CDR2 is SQIVND (reference sequence). The CDR3 here is CATKNRVNTEAFF. The CDR3 DNA reads as TGTGCCACAAAGAACAGGGTCAACACTGAAGCTTTCTTT.

The chain links TRBV19 to TRBJ2-3; TRBD1 matches at 7 bases. V was clipped by 4 bases and J by 4 bases; unmatched bases: 5. Germline CDR1 is LNHDA and CDR2 is SQIVND (reference sequence). The CDR3 is made up of 14 amino acids. In nucleotides, the CDR3 is TGTGCCAGTAGTAACCGACAGGGCTCAGATACGCAGTATTTT. It codes for CASSNRQGSDTQYF.

V is TRBV7-9 and J is TRBJ2-3; 13 bases match TRBD2. V dropped 1 base and J dropped 1; count of bases not matched to a gene: 5. CDR3 length equals 18 residues. The germline V gene encodes CDR1 SEHNR and CDR2 FQNEAQ (reference sequence). CDR3 DNA: TGTGCCAGCAGCTTAGGACTAGCGGGGGGTTCTGGCACAGATACGCAGTATTTT. Its translation is CASSLGLAGGSGTDTQYF.

This clonotype has more than one count but fewer than ten. V gene TRBV27 combines with J gene TRBJ2-5; 9 positions agree with TRBD2. After removal of 2 bases from V and 2 bases from J, the junction contained 9 bases not matched to a gene. The CDR3 spans 17 residues. Germline CDR1 is MNHEY and CDR2 is SMNVEV (reference sequence). This chain's CDR3 is CASSLRAGGLRQETQYF. For the CDR3, the DNA is TGTGCCAGCAGTTTAAGAGCGGGGGGCCTTCGACAAGAGACCCAGTACTTC.

This clonotype was detected a few times. V gene TRBV7-2 combines with J gene TRBJ1-4; a weak D match, TRBD1 (6 bases). The CDR3 consists of 14 residues. V shed 4 bases and J shed 6 bases, with 12 bases lying between them. Germline lookup yields CDR1 SGHTA and CDR2 FQGNSA. DNA of the CDR3: TGTGCCAGCAGCTCACAGGGTCCGTATGAAAAACTGTTTTTT. Translation gives CASSSQGPYEKLFF.

This chain joins TRBV7-3 and TRBJ1-3, with unresolved D. This CDR3 has 14 residues. The germline V and J ends were trimmed by 2 bases and 4 bases, with 9 bases remaining between them. Germline lookup yields CDR1 SGHTA and CDR2 FQGTGA. CDR3: CASSLEGPGNTIYF. The CDR3 DNA reads TGTGCCAGCAGCTTAGAGGGTCCCGGAAACACCATATATTTT.